This T cell receptor beta chain was recorded in a study of OX40 agonist ivuxolimab in advanced cancers. Looking at the study overall: The costimulatory receptor OX40 (CD134) was targeted by ivuxolimab, a fully human IgG2 agonistic monoclonal antibody. Intravenous ivuxolimab was administered to patients every 2 weeks at six dose levels: 0.01, 0.1, 0.3, 1.5, 3 and 10 mg/kg. Of the 50 or so patients in dose escalation, some 20 had hepatocellular carcinoma, approximately 15 had melanoma, 9 had renal cell carcinoma and 9 had head and neck cancer. The dose-escalation cohort was 82.7% male with a mean age of about 60 years, ranging from roughly 23 to 80. Prior anti-PD-1, anti-PD-L1 or anti-CTLA-4 therapy was permitted, and 30% to 50% of dose-escalation patients had received checkpoint inhibitors. Partial responses occurred in three dose-escalation patients, of whom one had hepatocellular carcinoma and two had cutaneous melanoma. Peripheral TCRbeta sequencing aimed to test whether ivuxolimab altered TCR sequence diversity and caused clonal T-cell expansion. The paper covers the monotherapy dose-escalation part of the phase I ivuxolimab trial, which included N of about 50 patients.

Patients with a history of autoimmune disease or receiving systemic immunosuppression were excluded from the trial. Peripheral blood for TCR sequencing was drawn from every dose cohort at baseline, at cycle 4 day 1 and at cycle 7 day 1. Samples came from an open-label, multicenter, first-in-human phase I dose-escalation trial of ivuxolimab. Adults with locally advanced or metastatic head and neck squamous cell, hepatocellular, melanoma or renal cell carcinoma were enrolled in the trial. Before TCR sequencing, CD4+ T cells and CD8+ T cells from peripheral blood were sorted into separate populations. Paper-wide results and their limitations: Which antigens the clonally expanded peripheral T cells were specific for was not determined. In the 0.1-3.0 mg/kg groups, partial responders had among the lowest normalized peripheral clonal expansion, particularly in CD8+ T cells. Low levels of normalized T-cell clonal expansion were also seen in some nonresponding patients. After ivuxolimab, more expanded clones were found on average in CD8+ T cells than in CD4+ T cells. Clonal expansion of both CD4+ and CD8+ blood T cells was observed from baseline to week 6 at doses 0.1 to 3.0 mg/kg.

Concerning this clone: Its antigen is unknown. No qualities accompany the bases; no much larger clone lies one base away.

For sequencing of the TCRbeta CDR3 region, genomic DNA was extracted from the sorted cells. The immunoSEQ Assay was used to sequence the TCRbeta CDR3 regions. TCRdb took this table from immuneACCESS and kept in-frame rearrangements with V and J called. Such tables lack part of the clones; where checked against another copy, unresolved V genes explain under half of the gap, and the rest is unexplained. For this sample there are over 65,000 clones; almost 85% appear just once. The ten biggest clones cover under 7% of the sample. From its cysteine to its phenylalanine, the CDR3 spans 13 amino acids. This entry keeps only the CDR3 DNA: 39 bases, framed from base 1. A distance of 11 bases separates the germline ends of V and J, which lose 8 bases and 2 bases respectively. CDR1 and CDR2 (SNHLY, FYNNEI) derive from the germline V gene.

The V and J segments used are TRBV2 and TRBJ2-3; TRBD2 is a possible D gene, resting on 6 matching bases. Sequences were derived from CD4+ or CD8+ T cells sorted from blood, sampled in a trial of the OX40 agonist ivuxolimab. The TCR was taken from an adult with an advanced solid tumor such as melanoma, head and neck, liver or kidney cancer. The sequenced DNA is TGTGCCAGCGGGACTGGTATCACAGATACGCAGTATTTT. Translated, it reads CASGTGITDTQYF.